The clone carrying this TCR beta chain has at least ten counts. TCRdb reprocessed the RT-PCR reads via MiXCR and lists one record per CDR3 protein. The table includes nearly 20,000 distinct CDR3 sequences, approximately 4.4% detected once. This sample was included in a study of patients and donors after allogeneic stem cell transplantation. Looked up from germline, CDR1 is MDHEN and CDR2 is SYDVKM. This CDR3 has 13 residues. V lost 3 bases and J 6 bases, leaving 12 bases between the germline ends. The clonotype originates from a human donor who was either an allogeneic HSCT recipient or a stem cell or donor lymphocyte infusion donor (not recorded which). It is not recorded whose cells these are; they may come from a transplant donor. The chain links TRBV28 to TRBJ2-7, with D perhaps TRBD2 (5 bases). Sequenced sample: blood, either unsorted or a sorted T cell fraction (not recorded which). This CDR3 reads CASSLAGPSEQYF. The CDR3 bases are TGTGCCAGCAGTTTGGCGGGTCCCTCCGAGCAGTACTTC. Together with reference TRBV28 and TRBJ2-7, the CDR3 gives the full variable domain: DVKVTQSSRYLVKRTGEKVFLECVQDMDHENMFWYRQDPGLGLRLIYFSYDVKMKEKGDIPEGYSVSREKKERFSLILESASTNQTSMYLCASSLAGPSEQYFGPGTRLTVT.